Reported below is one TCR beta chain. This clonotype has at least ten counts. The antigen this receptor binds is unknown. Per-base qualities were not stored, and no clone one base away is much larger. Trimming at the junction amounts to 3 bases on V and 6 bases on J, and the germline ends lie 9 bases apart. CDR1 and CDR2 are read off the germline V gene as KGHSH and LQKENI. From cysteine to phenylalanine, the CDR3 is 14 amino acids long. The kept DNA is CDR3 alone, 42 bases in frame from the first base. The library was obtained by 5' RACE. The instrument given in TCRdb is Illumina HiSeq 2500. A second roughly 6 to 11 cycle PCR used a sample-barcoded 5' primer and a J-beta primer mix. Each TCR beta cDNA molecule received a unique molecular identifier from a template-switch 5' adaptor carrying 12 random nucleotides. Each sample yielded at least 2.5 million CDR3-containing paired-end reads. The Mint cDNA synthesis kit, primed by a TRBC-specific oligonucleotide, was used to synthesize first-strand cDNA from all RNA. All cDNA was treated with uracil-DNA glycosylase and then went through a first 18-cycle PCR with the universal primers M1SS and BC2_uni_R. The original pipeline was this. Normalization of each sample was performed by random selection of 1 million high-quality reads, each carrying a distinct molecular identifier. Instead of being binned into consensus sequences, reads that shared molecular identifiers were thrown out. CDR3 identification, clonotype clustering and error correction used MiTCR with a Q25 quality threshold and the strictest error-elimination algorithm. A nonparametric unseen species model using Euler transformation provided a lower-bound estimate of total TCR beta diversity. TCRdb reran the public reads through fastp at Q25 and MiXCR, keeping productive beta chains. A single entry per CDR3 protein holds the most common genes and DNA from its merged rows. These V and J calls are TCRdb output, not the study's own analysis. This sample lists 700,000 or so distinct CDR3 sequences; 20% to 25% were detected once. The ten biggest clones cover less than 25% of the sample.

The data originate from a study of blood T cells in healthy people across ages (dated by TCRdb to the mid-2010s). As for the study more broadly: Template switching captured roughly one uniquely barcoded TCR beta cDNA molecule per two T cells in model experiments. Donors of different ages were randomly distributed across sequencing lanes to avoid experimental bias. To track age-related changes in TCR beta repertoire diversity, the study relied on deep sequencing normalized with unique cDNA molecular identifiers. The donors were divided into four age groups: young (average 16 years), middle-aged (about 41), aged (approximately 59) and long-lived (roughly 88). The study analyzed two additional independent replicas of 1 million unique cDNA reads from the same blood draw for two donors, one aged 18 to 30 and one aged 80 or older.

The donors were some 36 Caucasian individuals from Russia, aged 6 to 90 years, who were systemically healthy. Each donor gave ten milliliters of peripheral blood, drawn into EDTA-treated Vacutainer tubes. PBMCs were isolated by Ficoll-Paque density-gradient centrifugation, with at least 6 million obtained per sample. Total RNA was extracted from PBMCs with Trizol reagent, with at least 5.5 micrograms obtained per sample. Naive CD45RAhigh/CD27high T cell percentages were measured by flow cytometry on a PBMC aliquot from every donor. What the study reported, not specific to this receptor: There was a strong correlation between observed TCR beta diversity and the percentage of naive T cells measured by flow cytometry. Observed TCR beta diversity per million T cells fell roughly linearly with age, and a significant reduction was already apparent by age approximately 40. Donor CMV infection status was unknown, potentially confounding age-related changes in expanded clonotypes. Compared with the aged group, the long-lived group had more naive CD4+ T cells, fewer expanded clones and increased TCR diversity, a pattern suggesting age selection. Conclusive comparison of naive and antigen-experienced compartments was prevented by the profiling of bulk unsorted PBMCs. Estimates of total diversity from one million sequenced T cells were regarded as lower bounds and underestimates.

The origin of this receptor is a man in his sixties or seventies in good health. The specimen was blood. The V gene is TRBV18 and the J gene is TRBJ1-6; the D gene assignment is ambiguous. Here the CDR3 is given as CASSPETANSPLHF. The base sequence is TGTGCCAGCTCACCTGAGACCGCTAATTCACCCCTCCACTTT.